This is a list of T cell receptor beta chains from one sample in a study of quantifying T cell responses using KT2 cells. TCRdb reprocessed the UMI-ligation and nested PCR reads via MiXCR and lists one record per CDR3 protein. This sample has 40,000 to 60,000 distinct CDR3 sequences, with 11% found just once. Sequencing was done on a sample of PBMCs spiked with cells of the T cell clone KT2. These receptors all stem from a human donor. CDR3s include the opening cysteine and the closing phenylalanine or tryptophan.

TRBV6-5	TRBJ2-5	CASSYSRGEGEETQYF
TRBV29-1	TRBJ2-5	CSVDLAGVGETQYF
TRBV5-1	TRBJ1-1	CASSLEVAGHTEAFF
TRBV7-9	TRBJ2-5	CASSPSAGGQETQYF
TRBV6-5	TRBJ1-2	CASRTGAGGYTF
TRBV6-5	TRBJ2-1	CASSRSGLAGYNNEQFF
TRBV10-3	TRBJ2-3	CAISGTPITDTQYF
TRBV20-1	TRBJ2-3	CSANWGGTDTQYF
TRBV6-5	TRBJ1-5	CASSLSRDQPQHF
TRBV12-3/TRBV12-4	TRBJ2-7	CASRRGAGGIDEQYF
TRBV5-1	TRBJ1-1	CASSRGKTPSNTEAFF
TRBV6-5	TRBJ2-2	CASSYHTGELFF
TRBV29-1	TRBJ2-7	CSVVGQGATYEQYF
TRBV20-1	TRBJ1-5	CSARPRGSNQPQHF
TRBV20-1	TRBJ1-2	CSARDRGQGGDGYTF
TRBV2	TRBJ2-3	CASSADRVTDTQYF
TRBV7-2	TRBJ1-1	CASSPRSDTEAFF
TRBV6-6	TRBJ2-3	CASTYGGRITDTQYF
TRBV20-1	TRBJ1-6	CSASPPGGPLHF
TRBV29-1	TRBJ2-1	CSVARGQYNEQFF
TRBV6-6	TRBJ1-3	CASTDHPGQGAGNTIYF
TRBV6-2/TRBV6-3	TRBJ1-1	CASSYSRDRALAHTEAFF
TRBV20-1	TRBJ2-7	CSAVAAGGGSYEQYF
TRBV20-1	TRBJ2-7	CSARQTYEQYF
TRBV24-1	TRBJ2-2	CATSELGTAMANTGELFF
TRBV9	TRBJ2-3	CASSVVSSGGHTDTQYF
TRBV29-1	TRBJ2-1	CSVRTSGRGIEQFF
TRBV7-6	TRBJ1-4	CASSLVGTEKLFF
TRBV27	TRBJ2-7	CASSPGLAGGPMGEQYF
TRBV10-3	TRBJ2-7	CAISQRGPTYEQYF
TRBV6-1	TRBJ2-7	CASTQTYEQYF
TRBV5-1	TRBJ2-5	CASSLATGLMEETQYF
TRBV20-1	TRBJ2-3	CSASPWARGAQYF
TRBV27	TRBJ2-3	CASSQLAGALQGADTQYF
TRBV10-3	TRBJ2-7	CAISPGQGYEQYF
TRBV27	TRBJ2-3	CASSLSGTSGSAAHTQYF
TRBV6-1	TRBJ2-7	CASSVRALGGSYEQYF
TRBV2	TRBJ2-3	CASSLQGSTDTQYF
TRBV28	TRBJ2-7	CASSLTPQGGFRYEQYF
TRBV20-1	TRBJ2-1	CSAAGGLASREQFF